This entry lists 7 T cell receptor beta chains sequenced from one sample in a study of PD-1 blockade in classical Hodgkin lymphoma. Assay: immunoSEQ multiplex PCR; the TCRdb copy retains only in-frame clones and omits some. This table has just over 60,000 clones, about 91% appearing once. Following autologous stem cell transplantation, relapse occurred in every patient, and exposure to brentuximab vedotin varied. The specimen was peripheral blood mononuclear cells (PBMCs), collected at baseline. These receptors all stem from a human donor with classical Hodgkin lymphoma.

This chain uses TRBV7-2 with TRBJ1-2; D is uncertain. This CDR3 is built from 13 residues. The germline V gene encodes CDR1 SGHTA and CDR2 FQGNSA. Trimming cost V 0 bases and J 7 bases, with 9 bases left between them. The CDR3 spells CASSLASSGGYTF. In nucleotides, the CDR3 is TGTGCCAGCAGCTTAGCGAGCTCGGGTGGCTACACCTTC.

The rearrangement joins TRBV11-3 to TRBJ2-7; D remains unclear. Germline values: CDR1 SGHNT, CDR2 YENEEA. The CDR3 runs 13 residues. Trimming removed 4 bases at V and 5 bases at J, with 12 bases between. CDR3 protein: CASSSLGFDEQYF. The CDR3 DNA sequence: TGTGCCAGCAGCTCCCTCGGGTTCGACGAGCAGTACTTC.

The CDR3 coding sequence is TGTGCCATCGCCCCTTTGGCGGGCCAAGAGACCCAGTACTTC. Its translation is CAIAPLAGQETQYF. The V call is TRBV10-3, the J call TRBJ2-5, with D perhaps matching TRBD2 (5 bases). The germline V and J ends were trimmed by 8 bases and 1 base, with 14 bases remaining between them. This CDR3 comprises 14 residues. CDR1 and CDR2 (germline): ENHRY, SYGVKD.

The rearrangement uses TRBV30 and TRBJ2-2; D may be TRBD1 or TRBD2 (7 bases each). Deletions cut 0 bases from V and 8 bases from J, with 19 bases between. Germline V gene sequence: CDR1 GTSNPN, CDR2 SVGIG (reference sequence). The CDR3 extends over 16 amino acids. CDR3: CAWSVVLGGGEGELFF. The CDR3 coding sequence is TGTGCCTGGAGTGTAGTATTGGGAGGGGGCGAGGGGGAGCTGTTTTTT.

This clone was seen a handful of times. The rearrangement links TRBV2 to TRBJ1-6; TRBD1 agrees at 7 bases. With 6 bases clipped from V and 9 bases from J, the junction kept 5 bases outside the gene matches. This CDR3 has 13 residues. Germline assignment: CDR1 SNHLY and CDR2 FYNNEI. CDR3 residues: CASREGAGSPLHF. DNA of the CDR3: TGTGCCAGCAGAGAGGGGGCAGGTTCACCCCTCCACTTT.

This chain joins TRBV5-1 and TRBJ1-1, with D perhaps matching TRBD1 (5 bases). The CDR3 covers 16 residues. V gave up 9 bases and J gave up 1 base, with 22 bases separating them. From germline, CDR1 is SGHRS and CDR2 YFSETQ. CDR3 DNA: TGCGCCACTAAGAAGGGACTTACGACTAAGAACACTGAAGCTTTCTTT. Translation: CATKKGLTTKNTEAFF.

The chain joins TRBV6-6 to TRBJ2-1; TRBD1 agrees at 7 bases. The CDR3 sequence is 14 residues long. Trimming cost V 5 bases and J 3 bases; bases outside gene matches: 4. Germline V CDR1 and CDR2: MNHNY, SVGAGI (reference sequence). CDR3 region: CASSPRDSYNEQFF. Written as DNA, the CDR3 is TGTGCCAGCAGTCCCCGGGACAGCTACAATGAGCAGTTCTTC.